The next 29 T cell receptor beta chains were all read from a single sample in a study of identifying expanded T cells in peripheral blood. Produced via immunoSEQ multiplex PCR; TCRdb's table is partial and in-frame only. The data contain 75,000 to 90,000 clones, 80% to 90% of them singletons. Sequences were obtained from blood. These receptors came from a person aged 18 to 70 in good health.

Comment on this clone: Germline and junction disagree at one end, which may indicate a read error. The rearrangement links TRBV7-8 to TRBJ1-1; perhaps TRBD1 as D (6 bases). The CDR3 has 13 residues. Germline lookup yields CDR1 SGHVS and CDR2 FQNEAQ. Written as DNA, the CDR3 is TGCATAACCGGACAGAACATGAACACTGAAGCTTTCTTT. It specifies CITGQNMNTEAFF.

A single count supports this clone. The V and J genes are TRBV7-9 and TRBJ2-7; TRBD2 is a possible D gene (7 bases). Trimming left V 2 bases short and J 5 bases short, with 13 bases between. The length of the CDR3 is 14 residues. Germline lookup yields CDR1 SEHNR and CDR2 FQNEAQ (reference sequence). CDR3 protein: CASSLSGGADEQYF. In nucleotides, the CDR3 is TGTGCCAGCAGCTTAAGTGGGGGGGCGGACGAGCAGTACTTC.

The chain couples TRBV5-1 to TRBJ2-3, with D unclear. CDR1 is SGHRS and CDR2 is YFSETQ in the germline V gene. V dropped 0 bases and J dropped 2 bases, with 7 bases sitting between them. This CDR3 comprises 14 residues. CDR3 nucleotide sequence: TGCGCCAGCAGCTTGGGGGGAAACACAGATACGCAGTATTTT. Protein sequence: CASSLGGNTDTQYF.

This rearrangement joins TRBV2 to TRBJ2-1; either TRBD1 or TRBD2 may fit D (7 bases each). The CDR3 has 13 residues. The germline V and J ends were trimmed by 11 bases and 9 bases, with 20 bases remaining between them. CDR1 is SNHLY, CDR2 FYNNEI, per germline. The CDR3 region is CASQGEGRGEQFF. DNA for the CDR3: TGTGCCTCTCAGGGGGAGGGGCGAGGTGAGCAGTTCTTC.

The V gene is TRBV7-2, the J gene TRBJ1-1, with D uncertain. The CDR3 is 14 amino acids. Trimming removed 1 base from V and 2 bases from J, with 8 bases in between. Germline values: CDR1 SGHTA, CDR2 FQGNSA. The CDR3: CASSLGRSNTEAFF. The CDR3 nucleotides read TGTGCCAGCAGCTTAGGAAGGAGTAACACTGAAGCTTTCTTT.

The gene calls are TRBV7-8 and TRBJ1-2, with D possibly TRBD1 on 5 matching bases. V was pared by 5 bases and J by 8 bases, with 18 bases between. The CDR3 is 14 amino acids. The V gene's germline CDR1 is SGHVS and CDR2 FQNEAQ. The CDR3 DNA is TGTGCCAGCAGCCAAGCAGGCGGGGGGTCAGGCTACACCTTC. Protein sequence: CASSQAGGGSGYTF.

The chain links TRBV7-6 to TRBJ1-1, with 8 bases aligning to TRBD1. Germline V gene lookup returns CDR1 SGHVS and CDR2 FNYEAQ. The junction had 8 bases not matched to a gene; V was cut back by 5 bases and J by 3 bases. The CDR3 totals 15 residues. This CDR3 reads CASSPRQGADTEAFF. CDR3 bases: TGTGCCAGCAGCCCTAGGCAGGGGGCGGACACTGAAGCTTTCTTT.

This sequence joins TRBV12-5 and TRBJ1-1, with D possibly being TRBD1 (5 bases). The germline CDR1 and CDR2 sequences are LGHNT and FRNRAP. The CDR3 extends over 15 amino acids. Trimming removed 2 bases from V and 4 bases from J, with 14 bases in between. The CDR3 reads CASGLTHQGATEAFF. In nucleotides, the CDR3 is TGTGCTAGTGGTTTGACCCATCAGGGAGCCACTGAAGCTTTCTTT.

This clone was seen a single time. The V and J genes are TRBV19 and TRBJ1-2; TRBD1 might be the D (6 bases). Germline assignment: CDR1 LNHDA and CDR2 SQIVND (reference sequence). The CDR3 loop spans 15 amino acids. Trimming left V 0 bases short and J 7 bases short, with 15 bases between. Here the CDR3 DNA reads TGTGCCAGTAGTATAGAGGGGGGGCGCGTCTCTGGCTACACCTTC. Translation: CASSIEGGRVSGYTF.

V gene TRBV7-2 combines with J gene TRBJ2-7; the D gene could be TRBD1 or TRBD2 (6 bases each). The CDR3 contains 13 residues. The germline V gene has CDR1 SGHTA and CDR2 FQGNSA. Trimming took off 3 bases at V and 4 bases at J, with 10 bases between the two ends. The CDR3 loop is CASSFGGRYEQYF. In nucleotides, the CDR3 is TGTGCCAGCAGCTTTGGGGGGCGGTACGAGCAGTACTTC.

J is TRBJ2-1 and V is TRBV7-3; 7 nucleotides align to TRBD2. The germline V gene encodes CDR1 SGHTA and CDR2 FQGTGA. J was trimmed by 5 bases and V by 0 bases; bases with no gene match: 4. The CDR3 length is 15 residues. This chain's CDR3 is CASSLTARGNNEQFF. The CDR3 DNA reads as TGTGCCAGCAGCTTAACGGCGCGGGGGAACAATGAGCAGTTCTTC.

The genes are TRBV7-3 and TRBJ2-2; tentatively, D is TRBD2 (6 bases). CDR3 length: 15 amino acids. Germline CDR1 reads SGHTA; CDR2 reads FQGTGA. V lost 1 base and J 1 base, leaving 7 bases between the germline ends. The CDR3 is CASSLSGENTGELFF. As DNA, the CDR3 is TGTGCCAGCAGCTTAAGCGGGGAGAACACCGGGGAGCTGTTTTTT.

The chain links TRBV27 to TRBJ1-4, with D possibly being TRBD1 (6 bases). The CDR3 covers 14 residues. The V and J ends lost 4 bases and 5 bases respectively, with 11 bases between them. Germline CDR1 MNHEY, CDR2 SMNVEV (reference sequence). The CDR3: CASSSTGQNEKLFF. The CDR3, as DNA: TGTGCCAGCAGTTCCACAGGGCAAAATGAAAAACTGTTTTTT.

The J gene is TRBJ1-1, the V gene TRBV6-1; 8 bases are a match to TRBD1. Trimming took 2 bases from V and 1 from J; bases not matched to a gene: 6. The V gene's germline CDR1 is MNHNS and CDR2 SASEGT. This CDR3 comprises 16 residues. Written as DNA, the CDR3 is TGTGCCAGCAGTGAATGGACAGGGTGGGAGAACACTGAAGCTTTCTTT. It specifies CASSEWTGWENTEAFF.

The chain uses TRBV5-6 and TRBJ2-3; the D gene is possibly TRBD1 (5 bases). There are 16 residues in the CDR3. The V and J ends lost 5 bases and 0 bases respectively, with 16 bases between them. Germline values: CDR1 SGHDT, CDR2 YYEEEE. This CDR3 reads CASRQTGRSSTDTQYF. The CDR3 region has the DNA TGTGCCAGCAGGCAAACAGGACGAAGTAGCACAGATACGCAGTATTTT.

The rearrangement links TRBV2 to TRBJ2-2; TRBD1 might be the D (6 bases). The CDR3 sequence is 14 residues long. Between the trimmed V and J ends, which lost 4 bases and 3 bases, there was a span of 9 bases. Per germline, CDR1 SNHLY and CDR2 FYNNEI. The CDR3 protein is CASSGDTHTGELFF. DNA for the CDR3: TGTGCCAGCAGTGGGGACACCCACACCGGGGAGCTGTTTTTT.

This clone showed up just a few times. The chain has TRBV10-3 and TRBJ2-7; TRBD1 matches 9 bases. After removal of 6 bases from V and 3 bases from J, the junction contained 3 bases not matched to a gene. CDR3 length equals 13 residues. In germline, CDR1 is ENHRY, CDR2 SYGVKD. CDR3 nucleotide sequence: TGTGCCATCAGCTCGGGACAGGGCTACGAGCAGTACTTC. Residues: CAISSGQGYEQYF.

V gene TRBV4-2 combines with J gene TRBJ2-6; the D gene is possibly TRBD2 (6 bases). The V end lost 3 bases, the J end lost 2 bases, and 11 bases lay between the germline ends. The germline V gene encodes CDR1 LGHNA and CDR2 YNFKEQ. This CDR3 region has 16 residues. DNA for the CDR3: TGTGCCAGCAGCCACCAAGCGGGTGCTGGGGCCAACGTCCTGACTTTC. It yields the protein CASSHQAGAGANVLTF.

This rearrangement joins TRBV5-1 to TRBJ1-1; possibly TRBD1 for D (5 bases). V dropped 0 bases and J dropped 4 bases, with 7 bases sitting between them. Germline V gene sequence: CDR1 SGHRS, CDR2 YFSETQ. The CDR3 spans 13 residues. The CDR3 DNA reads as TGCGCCAGCAGCTTGGGGGGGACCACTGAAGCTTTCTTT. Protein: CASSLGGTTEAFF.

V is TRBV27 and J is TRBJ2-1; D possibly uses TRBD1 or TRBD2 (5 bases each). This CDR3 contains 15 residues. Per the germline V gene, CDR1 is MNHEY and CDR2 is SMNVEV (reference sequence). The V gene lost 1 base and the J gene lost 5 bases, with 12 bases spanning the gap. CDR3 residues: CASSLFRAGNNEQFF. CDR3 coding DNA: TGTGCCAGCAGTTTATTCAGGGCGGGCAACAATGAGCAGTTCTTC.

CDR3 coding DNA: TGCGCCAGCAGCTTGGGACCCGTTTATTTGAACGAGCAGTACTTC. Residues: CASSLGPVYLNEQYF. The chain employs TRBV5-1 and TRBJ2-7; D gene uncertain. Deletions cut 0 bases from V and 5 bases from J, with 15 bases between. The CDR3 is made up of 15 amino acids. Germline CDR1 is SGHRS and CDR2 is YFSETQ.

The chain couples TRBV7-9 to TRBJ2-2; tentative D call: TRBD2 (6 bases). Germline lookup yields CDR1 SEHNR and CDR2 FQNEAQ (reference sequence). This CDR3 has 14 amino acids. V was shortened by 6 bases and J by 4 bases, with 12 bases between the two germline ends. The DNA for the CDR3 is TGTGCCAGCAGTAACCTGGGAGGCACCGGGGAGCTGTTTTTT. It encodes CASSNLGGTGELFF.

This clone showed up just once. The CDR3, as DNA: TGTGCCAGTACCCCGGGACAGGGGAATAATTCACCCCTCCACTTT. The encoded protein is CASTPGQGNNSPLHF. The chain links TRBV19 to TRBJ1-6; 10 bases map to TRBD1. The ends lost 7 bases at V and 5 bases at J; junction bases unmatched: 5. This CDR3 spans 15 amino acids. CDR1 and CDR2 (germline): LNHDA, SQIVND (reference sequence).

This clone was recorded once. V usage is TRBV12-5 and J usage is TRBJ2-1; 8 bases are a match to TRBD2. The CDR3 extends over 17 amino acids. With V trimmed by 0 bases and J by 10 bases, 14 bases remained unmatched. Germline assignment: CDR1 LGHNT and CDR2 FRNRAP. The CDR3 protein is CASGLVRGAGASREQFF. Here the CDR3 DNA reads TGTGCTAGTGGTTTGGTACGGGGAGCGGGGGCGTCGAGAGAGCAGTTCTTC.

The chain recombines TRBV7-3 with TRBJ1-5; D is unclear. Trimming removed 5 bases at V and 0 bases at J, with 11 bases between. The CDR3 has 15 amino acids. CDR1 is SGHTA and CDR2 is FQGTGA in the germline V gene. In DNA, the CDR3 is TGTGCCAGCAGCCCAAGGGCAGTTAGCAATCAGCCCCAGCATTTT. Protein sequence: CASSPRAVSNQPQHF.

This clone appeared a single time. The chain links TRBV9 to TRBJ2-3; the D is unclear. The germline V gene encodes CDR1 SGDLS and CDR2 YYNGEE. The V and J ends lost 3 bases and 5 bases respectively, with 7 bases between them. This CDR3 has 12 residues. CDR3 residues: CASSASGDTQYF. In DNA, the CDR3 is TGTGCCAGCAGCGCCTCAGGAGATACGCAGTATTTT.

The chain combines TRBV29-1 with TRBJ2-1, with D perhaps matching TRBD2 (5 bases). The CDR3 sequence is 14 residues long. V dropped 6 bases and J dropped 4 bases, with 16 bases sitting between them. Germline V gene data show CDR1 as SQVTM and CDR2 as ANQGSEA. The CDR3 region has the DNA TGCAGCGTAATGAGGGCCCCTGGGTACAATGAGCAGTTCTTC. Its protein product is CSVMRAPGYNEQFF.

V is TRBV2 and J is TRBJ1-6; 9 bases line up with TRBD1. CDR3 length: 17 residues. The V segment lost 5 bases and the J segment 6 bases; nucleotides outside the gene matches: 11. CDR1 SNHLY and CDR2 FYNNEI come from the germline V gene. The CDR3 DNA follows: TGTGCCAGCAGTCCCCGAGGGACAGGGAGAGGTAATTCACCCCTCCACTTT. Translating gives CASSPRGTGRGNSPLHF.

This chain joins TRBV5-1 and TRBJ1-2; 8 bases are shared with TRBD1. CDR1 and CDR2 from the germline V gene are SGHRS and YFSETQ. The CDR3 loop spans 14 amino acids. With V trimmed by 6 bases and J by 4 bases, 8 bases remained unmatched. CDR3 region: CASTTGGPTYGYTF. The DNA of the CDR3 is TGCGCCAGCACCACAGGGGGTCCGACCTATGGCTACACCTTC. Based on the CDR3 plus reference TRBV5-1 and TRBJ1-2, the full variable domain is KAGVTQTPRYLIKTRGQQVTLSCSPISGHRSVSWYQQTPGQGLQFLFEYFSETQRNKGNFPGRFSGRQFSNSRSEMNVSTLELGDSALYLCASTTGGPTYGYTFGSGTRLTVV.